The T cell receptor (beta chain) described here comes from a study of shared clonotypes between healthy human individuals. Study-wide context: Per donor, three plates held CD4 naive cells, three held CD4 memory, two held CD8 naive and one held CD8 memory.

Assay runs were performed at deep level. TCRdb's table, derived via immunoSEQ multiplex PCR, lists solely in-frame clones and lacks some. Among around 610,000 clones listed, about 96% were seen once. Selected positively for CCR7 and CD45RO-negative, naive CD8 cells excluded terminally differentiated effector memory CD45RA+ cells. There were only Caucasian adults among the donors, and all lived in Nashville, Tennessee. There are 14 residues in the CDR3. Germline V gene lookup returns CDR1 MNHNS and CDR2 SASEGT. V gave up 6 bases and J gave up 7 bases, with 19 bases separating them. The chain couples TRBV6-1 to TRBJ2-7; tentative D call: TRBD2 (7 bases). The sequenced sample was naive CD8+ T cells sorted from blood. The TCR comes from a woman aged 25 to 39 in good health. Here the CDR3 reads CASSDARGRGEQYF. Here the CDR3 DNA reads TGTGCCAGCAGCGACGCTAGGGGGAGGGGGGAGCAGTACTTC.